One and the same sample provided the 3 T cell receptor beta chains below, sequenced in a study of cytomegalovirus exposure and HLA in healthy donors. This PCR relied on a set of 60 Vbeta primers and 13 Jbeta primers. TCRdb keeps only in-frame clones here, not all; method: immunoSEQ multiplex PCR. The data contain 150,000 or so clones, more than 75% of them singletons. Sequencing was done on a sample of PBMCs. These receptors all stem from a woman aged 18-30 years in good health and CMV-seronegative.

This chain links TRBV29-1 with TRBJ1-3, with D perhaps matching TRBD1 (6 bases). The germline CDR1 and CDR2 sequences are SQVTM and ANQGSEA. Trimming stripped 7 bases from V and 0 bases from J, with 13 bases between. This CDR3 contains 14 residues. In nucleotides, the CDR3 is TGCAGCGGTAAACAGGGCTACTCTGGAAACACCATATATTTT. Translation: CSGKQGYSGNTIYF.

This clone has a handful of counts. CDR3 residues: CASSLFGQNYGYTF. The CDR3 region has the DNA TGTGCCAGCAGTTTATTTGGGCAGAACTATGGCTACACCTTC. The chain recombines TRBV28 with TRBJ1-2; no definite D call. Germline CDR1 MDHEN, CDR2 SYDVKM. Trimming cost V 1 base and J 2 bases, with 8 bases left between them. CDR3 length equals 14 residues.

The chain couples TRBV27 to TRBJ1-2, with 7 bases identical to TRBD1. The length of the CDR3 is 15 residues. Germline CDR1 and CDR2: MNHEY and SMNVEV (reference sequence). After removal of 5 bases from V and 6 bases from J, the junction contained 12 bases not matched to a gene. CDR3 residues: CASSPVRQGENGYTF. CDR3 coding DNA: TGTGCCAGCAGTCCAGTTAGGCAGGGGGAAAATGGCTACACCTTC.